The 20 T cell receptor beta chains in this list originate from one sample, sequenced in a study of T cell changes during pregnancy in multiple sclerosis. Assay: immunoSEQ multiplex PCR; the TCRdb copy retains only in-frame clones and omits some. Of 35,000 to 50,000 clones in the sample, 70% to 90% were seen once. The material was CD4+ T cells from peripheral blood mononuclear cells, obtained after pregnancy. The receptors shown here come from a female donor with multiple sclerosis, enrolled in a pregnancy study.

The chain links TRBV7-9 to TRBJ1-4; D gene unclear. CDR3 length equals 13 residues. Germline values: CDR1 SEHNR, CDR2 FQNEAQ (reference sequence). V shed 8 bases and J shed 6 bases, with 13 bases lying between them. DNA for the CDR3: TGTGCCAGCGGTAGTGCTGAGGATGAAAAACTGTTTTTT. Translated, it gives CASGSAEDEKLFF.

The chain has TRBV25-1 and TRBJ2-7; possible D gene TRBD1, 6 bases. CDR1 is MGHDK and CDR2 is SYGVNS in the germline V gene. Trimming stripped 4 bases from V and 2 bases from J, with 12 bases between. The CDR3 totals 14 residues. The CDR3 DNA reads as TGTGCCAGCAGTGGGGCGACAGGTCCCTACGAGCAGTACTTC. It is translated as CASSGATGPYEQYF.

The V and J genes are TRBV4-1 and TRBJ2-1, with 10 bases lining up with TRBD2. The CDR3 extends over 16 amino acids. V lost 1 base, J lost 7 bases, and 7 bases stayed unmatched. Germline CDR1 and CDR2: MGHRA and YSYEKL. The CDR3 is CASSQVSSGSLNEQFF. The CDR3 DNA is TGCGCCAGCAGCCAAGTCTCTAGCGGGAGTCTTAATGAGCAGTTCTTC.

The chain recombines TRBV11-3 with TRBJ2-3; TRBD2 matches 9 bases. The CDR3 runs to 16 residues. Per germline, CDR1 SGHNT and CDR2 YENEEA. With 1 base clipped from V and 6 bases from J, the junction kept 8 bases outside the gene matches. In DNA form, the CDR3 reads TGTGCCAGCAGCTTAGGTTCCGGGACTAGCATCGATACGCAGTATTTT. Its translation: CASSLGSGTSIDTQYF. Based on the CDR3 plus reference TRBV11-3 and TRBJ2-3, the full variable domain is EAGVVQSPRYKIIEKKQPVAFWCNPISGHNTLYWYLQNLGQGPELLIRYENEEAVDDSQLPKDRFSAERLKGVDSTLKIQPAELGDSAVYLCASSLGSGTSIDTQYFGPGTRLTVL.

The gene calls are TRBV11-3 and TRBJ1-3; a weak D match, TRBD1 (5 bases). V lost 6 bases and J lost 1, with 10 bases in between. This CDR3 has 14 residues. Germline CDR1 SGHNT, CDR2 YENEEA. CDR3 sequence: CASSQGDSGNTIYF. CDR3 nucleotide sequence: TGTGCCAGCAGTCAAGGGGATTCTGGAAACACCATATATTTT. Together with reference TRBV11-3 and TRBJ1-3, the CDR3 gives the full variable domain: EAGVVQSPRYKIIEKKQPVAFWCNPISGHNTLYWYLQNLGQGPELLIRYENEEAVDDSQLPKDRFSAERLKGVDSTLKIQPAELGDSAVYLCASSQGDSGNTIYFGEGSWLTVV.

This chain connects TRBV29-1 to TRBJ2-2, with TRBD2 identical over 7 bases. This CDR3 is 14 amino acids long. With V trimmed by 7 bases and J by 6 bases, 11 bases remained unmatched. In germline, CDR1 is SQVTM, CDR2 ANQGSEA. CDR3 sequence reads: CSAGAGETAGELFF. The CDR3, as DNA: TGCAGCGCCGGGGCGGGAGAAACCGCCGGGGAGCTGTTTTTT.

The DNA for the CDR3 is TGTGCCAGCAGTGAAGGGAGTGTGGGGGGCACTGAAGCTTTCTTT. The encoded protein is CASSEGSVGGTEAFF. The V gene is TRBV6-1, the J gene TRBJ1-1; tentative D call: TRBD1 (5 bases). CDR1 and CDR2 (germline): MNHNS, SASEGT. CDR3 length: 15 residues. V was clipped by 1 base and J by 4 bases, with 13 bases between them.

The rearrangement joins TRBV5-1 to TRBJ2-5, with 7 positions matching TRBD1. Per germline, CDR1 SGHRS and CDR2 YFSETQ. The length of the CDR3 is 15 residues. V shed 0 bases and J 2 bases; nucleotides not matched to a gene: 4. CDR3 in amino acids: CASSLVGQLQETQYF. The DNA for the CDR3 is TGCGCCAGCAGCTTGGTGGGACAGTTACAAGAGACCCAGTACTTC.

The chain joins TRBV7-9 to TRBJ1-2; D is uncertain. The CDR3 sequence is 12 residues long. Germline V lookup: CDR1 SEHNR, CDR2 FQNEAQ (reference sequence). The V and J ends lost 1 base and 6 bases respectively, with 6 bases between them. CDR3 residues: CASSLVKNGYTF. The CDR3 DNA reads TGTGCCAGCAGCTTAGTAAAAAATGGCTACACCTTC.

A word on this clone: This clone may be a read error of a much larger clone one base away. Different DNA sequences within this sample yield the same CDR3. The chain couples TRBV6-1 to TRBJ1-1; D is uncertain. The CDR3 has 13 residues. The germline V gene encodes CDR1 MNHNS and CDR2 SASEGT. The CDR3 DNA is TGTGCCAGCAGTGGAGGATGGAACACTGAAGCTTTCTTC. Its translation is CASSGGWNTEAFF.

V and J are TRBV5-1 and TRBJ2-1; 8 nucleotides line up with TRBD2. The CDR3 is 14 amino acids. Germline-derived CDR1 and CDR2 are SGHRS and YFSETQ. V gave up 3 bases and J gave up 9 bases; unmatched junction bases: 8. As DNA, the CDR3 is TGCGCCAGCAGCTCGGGACTAGAGACGGTTGAGCAGTTCTTC. Translated: CASSSGLETVEQFF.

The V and J genes are TRBV9 and TRBJ2-7; 7 positions agree with TRBD2. Per the germline V gene, CDR1 is SGDLS and CDR2 is YYNGEE. Losses at the gene ends were 4 bases for V and 4 bases for J; bases not matched to a gene: 17. There are 17 residues in the CDR3. This CDR3 reads CASSFPSGRLAPYEQYF. CDR3 DNA sequence: TGTGCCAGCAGCTTCCCCTCGGGGAGACTAGCCCCTTACGAGCAGTACTTC.

V usage is TRBV5-5 and J usage is TRBJ1-5; no clear D gene. Trimming shortened V by 0 bases and J by 2 bases, and 6 bases separated the two germline ends. The CDR3 sequence is 14 residues long. Germline loops: CDR1 SGHKS, CDR2 YYEKEE (reference sequence). The CDR3 loop reads CASSLASGNQPQHF. The CDR3 bases are TGTGCCAGCAGCTTGGCCAGTGGCAATCAGCCCCAGCATTTT.

The table lists this clone with a few counts. The chain employs TRBV7-2 and TRBJ2-7; D is perhaps TRBD2 (5 bases). Germline assignment: CDR1 SGHTA and CDR2 FQGNSA. The CDR3 loop spans 13 amino acids. Between the trimmed V and J ends, which lost 5 bases and 6 bases, there was a span of 14 bases. The CDR3 bases are TGTGCCAGCAGCCCACGTTGGGAGCGCGAGCAGTACTTC. This encodes CASSPRWEREQYF.

V and J are TRBV2 and TRBJ2-7; the match to TRBD2 covers 9 bases. Germline V gene lookup returns CDR1 SNHLY and CDR2 FYNNEI. The CDR3 covers 15 residues. The trim removed 3 bases at V and 2 bases at J, leaving 5 bases unmatched. For the CDR3, the DNA is TGTGCCAGCAGTGAGGGACTAGCACCTCCCTACGAGCAGTACTTC. Protein product: CASSEGLAPPYEQYF.

The gene calls are TRBV2 and TRBJ2-1; 10 bases are a match to TRBD2. CDR3 length equals 14 residues. V was clipped by 6 bases and J by 7 bases; unmatched bases: 6. CDR1 and CDR2 (germline): SNHLY, FYNNEI. CDR3: CASRPSGSWNEQFF. The CDR3 nucleotides are TGTGCCAGCAGGCCTAGCGGGAGTTGGAATGAGCAGTTCTTC.

The CDR3 protein is CASSPRLAGASYEQYF. The DNA for the CDR3 is TGTGCCAGTAGTCCCCGACTAGCGGGGGCCTCCTACGAGCAGTACTTC. The V and J genes are TRBV19 and TRBJ2-7; 12 positions agree with TRBD2. The CDR3 extends over 16 amino acids. V lost 5 bases, J lost 0 bases, and 5 bases stayed unmatched. CDR1 LNHDA and CDR2 SQIVND come from the germline V gene (reference sequence).

The J gene is TRBJ2-5, the V gene TRBV6-5, with D hard to call. The J call may be faulty, since TRBJ2-7 better matches the DNA end. CDR3 length: 15 residues. The germline V gene encodes CDR1 MNHEY and CDR2 SVGAGI. CDR3 loop: CASRNPGSPSYEQYF. CDR3 DNA sequence: TGTGCCAGCAGAAACCCCGGGTCCCCCTCCTACGAGCAGTACTTC.

This clone was seen just once. This rearrangement joins TRBV27 to TRBJ1-1; perhaps TRBD1 as D (5 bases). CDR3 length: 16 residues. Germline loops: CDR1 MNHEY, CDR2 SMNVEV (reference sequence). V was clipped by 7 bases and J by 4 bases, with 22 bases between them. CDR3: CASKETAPIPGTEAFF. The CDR3 region has the DNA TGTGCCAGCAAGGAGACAGCGCCCATACCGGGCACTGAAGCTTTCTTT.

This clone has a single count. The V call is TRBV11-2, the J call TRBJ2-5; the match to TRBD2 covers 8 bases. CDR1 and CDR2 (germline): SGHAT, FQNNGV. The V gene end was trimmed by 3 bases and the J gene end by 1 base; junction bases not matched to a gene: 4. The length of the CDR3 is 15 residues. In nucleotides, the CDR3 is TGTGCCAGCAGCTTTCTGCTAGCGGGCCAAGAGACCCAGTACTTC. It encodes CASSFLLAGQETQYF.